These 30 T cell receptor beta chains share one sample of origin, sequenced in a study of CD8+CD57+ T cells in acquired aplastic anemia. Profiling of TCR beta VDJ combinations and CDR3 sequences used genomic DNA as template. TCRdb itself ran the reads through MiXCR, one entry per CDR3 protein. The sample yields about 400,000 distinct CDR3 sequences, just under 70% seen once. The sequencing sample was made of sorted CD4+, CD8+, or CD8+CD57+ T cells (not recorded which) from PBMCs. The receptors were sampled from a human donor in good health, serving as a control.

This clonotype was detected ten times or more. The CDR3 protein is CSASASGGALSREQFF. The CDR3 DNA follows: TGCAGTGCTAGCGCTAGCGGGGGGGCATTAAGCCGTGAGCAGTTCTTC. This chain links TRBV20-1 with TRBJ2-1, with 12 bases identical to TRBD2. The CDR3 loop spans 16 amino acids. The trim removed 3 bases at V and 9 bases at J, leaving 12 bases unmatched. Germline values: CDR1 DFQATT, CDR2 SNEGSKA (reference sequence).

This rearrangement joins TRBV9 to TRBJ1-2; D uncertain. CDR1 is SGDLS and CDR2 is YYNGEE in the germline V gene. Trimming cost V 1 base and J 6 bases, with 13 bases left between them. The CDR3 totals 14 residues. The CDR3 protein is CASSVWRGEDGYTF. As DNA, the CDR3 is TGTGCCAGCAGCGTATGGCGCGGAGAGGATGGCTACACCTTC.

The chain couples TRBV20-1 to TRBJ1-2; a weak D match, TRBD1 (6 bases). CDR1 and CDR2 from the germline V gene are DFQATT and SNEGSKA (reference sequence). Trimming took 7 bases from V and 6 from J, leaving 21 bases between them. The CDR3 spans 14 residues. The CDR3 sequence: CSVRTVYPIDGYTF. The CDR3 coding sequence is TGCAGTGTAAGGACAGTATACCCTATCGATGGCTACACCTTC.

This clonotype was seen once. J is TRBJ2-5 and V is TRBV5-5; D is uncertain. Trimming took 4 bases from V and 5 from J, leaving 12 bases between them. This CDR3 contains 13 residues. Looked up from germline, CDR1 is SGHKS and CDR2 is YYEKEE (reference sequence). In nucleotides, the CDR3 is TGTGCCAGCAGCCCTTCGACGATGGAGACCCAGTACTTC. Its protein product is CASSPSTMETQYF.

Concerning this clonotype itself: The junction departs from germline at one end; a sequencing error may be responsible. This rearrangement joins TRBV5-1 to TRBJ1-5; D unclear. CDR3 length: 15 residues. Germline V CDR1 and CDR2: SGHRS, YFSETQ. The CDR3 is CASSLREETSQPQHF. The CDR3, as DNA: TGTGCCAGCAGCTTGAGGGAGGAGACAAGTCAGCCCCAGCATTTT.

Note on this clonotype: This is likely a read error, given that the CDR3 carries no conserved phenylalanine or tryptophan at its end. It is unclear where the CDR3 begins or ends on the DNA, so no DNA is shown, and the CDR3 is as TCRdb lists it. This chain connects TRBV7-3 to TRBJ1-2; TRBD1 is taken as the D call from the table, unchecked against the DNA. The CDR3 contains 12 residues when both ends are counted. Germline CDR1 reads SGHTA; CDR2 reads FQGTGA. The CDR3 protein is CASQLGGYGYTA.

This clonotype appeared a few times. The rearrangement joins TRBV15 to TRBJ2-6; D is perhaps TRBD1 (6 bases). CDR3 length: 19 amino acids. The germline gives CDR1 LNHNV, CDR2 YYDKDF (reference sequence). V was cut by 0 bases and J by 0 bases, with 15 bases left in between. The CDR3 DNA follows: TGTGCCACCAGCAGAGATCAAAGGGGGTTCGGCTCTGGGGCCAACGTCCTGACTTTC. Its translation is CATSRDQRGFGSGANVLTF.

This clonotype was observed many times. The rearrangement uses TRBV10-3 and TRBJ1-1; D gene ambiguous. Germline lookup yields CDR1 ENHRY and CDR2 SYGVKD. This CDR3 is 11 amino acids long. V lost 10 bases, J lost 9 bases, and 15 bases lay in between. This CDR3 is CATQDLTQAFF. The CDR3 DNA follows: TGTGCCACTCAGGACCTCACCCAAGCTTTCTTT.

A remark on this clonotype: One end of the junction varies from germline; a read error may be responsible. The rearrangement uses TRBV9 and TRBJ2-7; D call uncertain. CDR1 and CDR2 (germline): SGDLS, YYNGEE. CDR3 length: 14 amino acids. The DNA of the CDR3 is TGTGCCAGCAGCTACCAGAAGGGTAACTATGGCTACAACTTC. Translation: CASSYQKGNYGYNF.

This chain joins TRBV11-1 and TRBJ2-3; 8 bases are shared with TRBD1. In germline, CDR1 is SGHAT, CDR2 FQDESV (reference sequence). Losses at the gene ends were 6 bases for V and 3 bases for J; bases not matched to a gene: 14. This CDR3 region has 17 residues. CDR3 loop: CASSSTDRQGWTDTQYF. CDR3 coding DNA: TGTGCCAGCAGTTCTACCGACCGACAGGGGTGGACAGATACGCAGTATTTT.

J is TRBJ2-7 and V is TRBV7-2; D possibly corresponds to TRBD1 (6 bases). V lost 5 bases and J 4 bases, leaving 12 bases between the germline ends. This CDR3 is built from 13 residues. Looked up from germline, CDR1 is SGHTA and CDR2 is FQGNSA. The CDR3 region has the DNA TGTGCCAGCAGCAATAACAGGGTATACGAGCAGTACTTC. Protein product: CASSNNRVYEQYF.

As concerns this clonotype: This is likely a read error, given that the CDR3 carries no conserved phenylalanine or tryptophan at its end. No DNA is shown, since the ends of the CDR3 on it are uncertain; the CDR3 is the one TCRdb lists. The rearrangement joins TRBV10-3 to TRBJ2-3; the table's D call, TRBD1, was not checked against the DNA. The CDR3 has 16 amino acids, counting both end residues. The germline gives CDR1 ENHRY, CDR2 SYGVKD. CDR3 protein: CAISEPDRNYDYTFDS.

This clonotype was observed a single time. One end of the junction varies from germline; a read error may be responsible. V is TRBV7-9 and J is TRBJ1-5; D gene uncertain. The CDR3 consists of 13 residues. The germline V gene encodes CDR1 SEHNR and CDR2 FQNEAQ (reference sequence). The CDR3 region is CASTPDVNQRQHF. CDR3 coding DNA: TGTGCCAGCACACCCGACGTTAACCAGCGCCAGCATTTT. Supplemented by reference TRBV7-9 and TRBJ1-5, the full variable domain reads DTGVSQNPRHKITKRGQNVTFRCDPISEHNRLYWYRQTLGQGPEFLTYFQNEAQLEKSRLLSDRFSAERPKGSFSTLEIQRTEQGDSAMYLCASTPDVNQRQHFGDGTRLSIL.

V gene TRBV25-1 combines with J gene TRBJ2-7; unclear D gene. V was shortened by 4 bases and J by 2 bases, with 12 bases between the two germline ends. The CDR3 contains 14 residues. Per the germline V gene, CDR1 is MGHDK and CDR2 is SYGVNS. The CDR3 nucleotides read TGTGCCAGCAGTGTCCACGAGAAGGCCTACGAGCAGTACTTC. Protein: CASSVHEKAYEQYF.

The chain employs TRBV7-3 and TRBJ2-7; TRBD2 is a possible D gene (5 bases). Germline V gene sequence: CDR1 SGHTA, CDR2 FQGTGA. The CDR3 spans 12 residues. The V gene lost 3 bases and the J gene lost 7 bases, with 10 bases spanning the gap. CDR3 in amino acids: CASSFLEGEQYF. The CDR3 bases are TGTGCCAGCAGCTTTCTTGAGGGTGAGCAGTACTTC.

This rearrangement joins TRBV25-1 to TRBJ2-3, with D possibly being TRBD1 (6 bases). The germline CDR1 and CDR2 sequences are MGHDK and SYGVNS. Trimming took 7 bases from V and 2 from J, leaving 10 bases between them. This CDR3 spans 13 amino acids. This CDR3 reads CASTWTATDTQYF. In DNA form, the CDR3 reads TGTGCCAGCACTTGGACAGCCACAGATACGCAGTATTTT.

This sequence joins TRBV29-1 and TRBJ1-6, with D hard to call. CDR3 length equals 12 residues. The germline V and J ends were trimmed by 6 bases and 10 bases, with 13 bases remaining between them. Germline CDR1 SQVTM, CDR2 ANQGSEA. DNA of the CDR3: TGCAGCGTGGGGAGGGAGCGCTCACCCCTCCACTTT. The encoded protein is CSVGRERSPLHF.

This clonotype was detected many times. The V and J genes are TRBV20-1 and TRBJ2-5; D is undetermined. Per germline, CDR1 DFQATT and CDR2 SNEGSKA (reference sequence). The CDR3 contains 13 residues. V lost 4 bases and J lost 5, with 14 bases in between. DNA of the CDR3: TGCAGTGCTATCCCCTACCCTCCGGAGACCCAGTACTTC. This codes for CSAIPYPPETQYF.

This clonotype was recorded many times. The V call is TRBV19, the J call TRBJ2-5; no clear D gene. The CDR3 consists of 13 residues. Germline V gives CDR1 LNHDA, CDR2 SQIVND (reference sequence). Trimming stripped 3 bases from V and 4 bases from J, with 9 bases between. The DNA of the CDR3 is TGTGCCAGTAGTATCTCCAGAGCAGAGACCCAGTACTTC. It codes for CASSISRAETQYF.

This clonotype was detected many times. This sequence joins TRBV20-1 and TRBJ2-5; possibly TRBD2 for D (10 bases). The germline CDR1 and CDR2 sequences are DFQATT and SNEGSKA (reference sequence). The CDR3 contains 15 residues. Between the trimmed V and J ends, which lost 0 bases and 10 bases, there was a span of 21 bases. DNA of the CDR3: TGCAGTGCTAGAGATGAGGCTAGCGGGGGACAGGGCCAGTACTTC. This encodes CSARDEASGGQGQYF.

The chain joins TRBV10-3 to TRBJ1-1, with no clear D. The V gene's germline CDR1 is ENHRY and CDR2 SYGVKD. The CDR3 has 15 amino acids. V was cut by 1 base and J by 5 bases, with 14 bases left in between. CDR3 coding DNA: TGTGCCATCAGTGAGTGGTCTCGGCGCGAGACTGAAGCTTTCTTT. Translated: CAISEWSRRETEAFF.

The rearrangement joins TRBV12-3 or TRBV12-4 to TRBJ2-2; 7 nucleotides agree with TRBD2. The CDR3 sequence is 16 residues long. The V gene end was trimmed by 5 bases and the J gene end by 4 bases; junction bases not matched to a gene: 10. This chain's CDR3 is CASSLTTSAGTGELFF. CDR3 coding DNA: TGTGCCAGCAGTCTCACAACTAGCGCTGGCACCGGGGAGCTGTTTTTT.

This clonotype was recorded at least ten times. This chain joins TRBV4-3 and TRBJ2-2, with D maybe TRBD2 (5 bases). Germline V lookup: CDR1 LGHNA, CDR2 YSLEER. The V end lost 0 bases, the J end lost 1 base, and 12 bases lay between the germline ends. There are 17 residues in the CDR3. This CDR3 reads CASSQEGRAGNTGELFF. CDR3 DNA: TGCGCCAGCAGCCAAGAAGGGCGGGCCGGGAACACCGGGGAGCTGTTTTTT.

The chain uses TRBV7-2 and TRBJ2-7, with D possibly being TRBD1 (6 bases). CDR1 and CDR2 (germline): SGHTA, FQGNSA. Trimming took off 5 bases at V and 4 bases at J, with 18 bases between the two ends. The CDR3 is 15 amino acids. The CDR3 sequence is CASSTGLQGPYEQYF. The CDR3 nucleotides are TGTGCCAGCAGCACTGGTCTACAGGGTCCTTACGAGCAGTACTTC.

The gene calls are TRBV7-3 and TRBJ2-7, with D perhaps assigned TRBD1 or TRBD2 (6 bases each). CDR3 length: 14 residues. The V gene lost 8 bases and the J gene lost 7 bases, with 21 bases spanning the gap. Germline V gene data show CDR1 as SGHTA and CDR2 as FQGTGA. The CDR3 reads CASGPFRGHVEQYF. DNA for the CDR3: TGTGCCAGCGGCCCTTTCCGGGGGCACGTGGAGCAGTACTTC. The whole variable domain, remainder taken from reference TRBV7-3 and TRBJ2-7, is GAGVSQTPSNKVTEKGKYVELRCDPISGHTALYWYRQSLGQGPEFLIYFQGTGAADDSGLPNDRFFAVRPEGSVSTLKIQRTERGDSAVYLCASGPFRGHVEQYFGPGTRLTVT.

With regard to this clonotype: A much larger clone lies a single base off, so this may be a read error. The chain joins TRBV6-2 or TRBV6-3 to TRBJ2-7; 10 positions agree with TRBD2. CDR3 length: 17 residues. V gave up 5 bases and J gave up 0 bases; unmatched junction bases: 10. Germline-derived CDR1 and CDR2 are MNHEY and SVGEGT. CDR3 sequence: CASSERGGEDISYEQYF. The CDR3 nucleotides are TGTGCCAGCAGTGAGCGGGGGGGCGAAGATATCTCCTACGAGCAGTACTTC.

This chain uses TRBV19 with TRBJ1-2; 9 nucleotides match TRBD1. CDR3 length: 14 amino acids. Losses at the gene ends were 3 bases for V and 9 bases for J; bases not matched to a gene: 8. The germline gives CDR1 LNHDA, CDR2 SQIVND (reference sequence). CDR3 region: CASSIPGQGLSYTF. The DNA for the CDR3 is TGTGCCAGTAGTATCCCGGGACAGGGATTAAGCTACACCTTC.

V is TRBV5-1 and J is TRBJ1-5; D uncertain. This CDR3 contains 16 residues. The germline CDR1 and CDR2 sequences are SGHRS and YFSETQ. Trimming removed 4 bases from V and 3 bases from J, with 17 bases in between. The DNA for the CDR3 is TGCGCCAGCAGCCCCGTACCCTTTGAAGCCAATCAGCCCCAGCATTTT. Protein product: CASSPVPFEANQPQHF.

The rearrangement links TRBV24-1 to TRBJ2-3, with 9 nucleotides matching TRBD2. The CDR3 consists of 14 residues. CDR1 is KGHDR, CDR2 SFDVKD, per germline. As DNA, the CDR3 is TGTGCTAGCTCGAGCGGGGGGATACAAGATACGCAGTATTTT. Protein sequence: CASSSGGIQDTQYF.

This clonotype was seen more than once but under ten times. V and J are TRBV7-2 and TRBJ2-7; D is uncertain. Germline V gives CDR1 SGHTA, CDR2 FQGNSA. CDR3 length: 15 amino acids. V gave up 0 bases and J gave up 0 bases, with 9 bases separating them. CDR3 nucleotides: TGTGCCAGCAGCTTAGCCCCCAGCAGCTCCTACGAGCAGTACTTC. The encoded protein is CASSLAPSSSYEQYF.